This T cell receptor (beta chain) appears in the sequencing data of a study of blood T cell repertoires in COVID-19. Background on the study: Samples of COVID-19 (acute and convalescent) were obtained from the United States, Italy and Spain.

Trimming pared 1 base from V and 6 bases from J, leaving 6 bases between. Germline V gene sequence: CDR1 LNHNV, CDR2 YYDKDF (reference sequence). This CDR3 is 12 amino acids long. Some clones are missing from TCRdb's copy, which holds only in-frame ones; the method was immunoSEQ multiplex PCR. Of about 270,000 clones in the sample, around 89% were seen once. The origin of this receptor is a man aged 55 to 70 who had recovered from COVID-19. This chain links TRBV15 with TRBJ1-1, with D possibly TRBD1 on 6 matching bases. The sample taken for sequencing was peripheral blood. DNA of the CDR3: TGTGCCACCAGCAGAGGACAGGCTGAAGCTTTCTTT. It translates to CATSRGQAEAFF.